These 11 T cell receptor beta chains share one sample of origin, sequenced in a study of regulatory T cells in long-lasting Graves disease. With iRepertoire HTBI primers and Arm-PCR of CDR3 regions, TCR beta libraries were built. From the multiplex PCR reads, TCRdb called clonotypes with MiXCR, one entry per CDR3 protein. In the table there are 300,000 to 400,000 distinct CDR3 sequences, about a sixth of which are singletons. Stated time point: newly diagnosed GD, antithyroid drugs for less than 3 months. Making the TCR library involved RNA that had been extracted from PBMCs. Sequencing was performed on peripheral blood mononuclear cells (PBMCs), taken at new diagnosis, from a patient treated with antithyroid drugs. Source of these receptors: a female donor with Graves disease.

This chain connects TRBV9 to TRBJ1-4; D is unclear. Germline CDR1 SGDLS, CDR2 YYNGEE. Trimming cost V 3 bases and J 4 bases, with 7 bases left between them. The CDR3 consists of 13 residues. This CDR3 is CASSGVDNEKLFF. The CDR3 bases are TGTGCCAGCAGCGGGGTCGATAATGAAAAACTGTTTTTT.

This clonotype was seen many times. The chain has TRBV6-1 and TRBJ2-3; no firm D call. V was trimmed by 8 bases and J by 4 bases, leaving 13 bases between them. The CDR3 loop spans 13 amino acids. The V gene's germline CDR1 is MNHNS and CDR2 SASEGT. CDR3: CASVQFLSDTQYF. In DNA form, the CDR3 reads TGTGCCAGCGTCCAGTTCTTATCAGATACGCAGTATTTT.

This clonotype has ten or more counts. The CDR3 sequence is CASSIQETGYTF. The CDR3 DNA reads as TGTGCCAGCAGCATCCAGGAGACTGGCTACACCTTC. V gene TRBV13 combines with J gene TRBJ1-2; no clear D. Germline V gene data show CDR1 as PRHDT and CDR2 as FYEKMQ (reference sequence). Trimming left V 5 bases short and J 7 bases short, with 11 bases between. The CDR3 has 12 residues.

Comments on this clonotype: Given a much more abundant clone one base away, this may be a read error. The rearrangement joins TRBV28 to TRBJ2-1; TRBD2 matches at 8 bases. CDR3 length: 15 residues. The germline V gene has CDR1 MDHEN and CDR2 SYDVKM. J lost 10 bases, V lost 3 bases, and 11 bases had no gene match. The CDR3 DNA reads as TGTGCCAGCAGTTTTCCGGGGGGGAGAGCCTACGAGCAGTTCTTC. This translates into CASSFPGGRAYEQFF.

The V and J genes are TRBV20-1 and TRBJ2-2; possible D gene TRBD1, 6 bases. This CDR3 region has 14 residues. Germline V gene lookup returns CDR1 DFQATT and CDR2 SNEGSKA (reference sequence). Trimming stripped 5 bases from V and 6 bases from J, with 16 bases between. CDR3 sequence: CSAGLYRESGELFF. CDR3 nucleotide sequence: TGCAGTGCTGGCCTCTACAGGGAGTCCGGGGAGCTGTTTTTT.

This clonotype was picked up many times. The chain uses TRBV20-1 and TRBJ2-5; 7 bases fit TRBD2. There are 14 residues in the CDR3. Germline V lookup: CDR1 DFQATT, CDR2 SNEGSKA (reference sequence). Unmatched junction bases numbered 9, after V lost 7 bases and J lost 1 base. The CDR3 loop is CSDIPPSGQETQYF. For the CDR3, the DNA is TGCAGTGATATCCCTCCTAGCGGCCAAGAGACCCAGTACTTC.

Only a few counts were recorded for this clonotype. The chain links TRBV20-1 to TRBJ1-5; D is possibly TRBD1 (5 bases). Per the germline V gene, CDR1 is DFQATT and CDR2 is SNEGSKA (reference sequence). This CDR3 comprises 16 residues. V was clipped by 0 bases and J by 2 bases, with 14 bases between them. In nucleotides, the CDR3 is TGCAGTGCTAGAGAGGTGGGGCAGGGAGGCAATCAGCCCCAGCATTTT. Its protein is CSAREVGQGGNQPQHF.

This clonotype was seen repeatedly, ten times or more. The V gene is TRBV4-2, the J gene TRBJ2-3; the match to TRBD2 covers 10 bases. CDR1 is LGHNA, CDR2 YNFKEQ, per germline. The V and J ends lost 4 bases and 7 bases, in that order; junction bases with no gene match: 8. This CDR3 comprises 15 residues. CDR3 in DNA: TGTGCCAGCAGCCCTAAAGCGGGGGGGTCTCATACGCAGTATTTT. Its translation is CASSPKAGGSHTQYF.

Only a few counts were recorded for this clonotype. The chain recombines TRBV6-1 with TRBJ2-4, with D possibly matching TRBD2 (6 bases). Germline CDR1 is MNHNS and CDR2 is SASEGT. The CDR3 has 14 residues. Deletions cut 6 bases from V and 5 bases from J, with 14 bases between. CDR3 sequence: CASSLKGGENIQYF. DNA of the CDR3: TGTGCCAGCAGCCTCAAAGGAGGGGAAAACATTCAGTACTTC.

This clonotype has a handful of counts. A far larger clone is a single base away, which makes a read error likely. This chain uses TRBV7-2 with TRBJ2-7, with TRBD2 matching 13 bases. The germline CDR1 and CDR2 sequences are SGHTA and FQGNSA. The CDR3 has 19 amino acids. The CDR3 loop is CACSLSGLAGPLTAYEQYF. The CDR3 DNA reads TGTGCCTGCAGCTTATCGGGACTAGCGGGACCCTTAACCGCCTACGAGCAGTACTTC.

This clonotype was detected a few times. The chain carries TRBV7-2 and TRBJ2-3; 8 bases fit TRBD2. With 3 bases clipped from V and 0 bases from J, the junction kept 2 bases outside the gene matches. The CDR3 loop spans 15 amino acids. CDR1 is SGHTA, CDR2 FQGNSA, per germline. CDR3 nucleotide sequence: TGTGCCAGCAGCTTCGGGGGGGAAAGCACAGATACGCAGTATTTT. Translating gives CASSFGGESTDTQYF.